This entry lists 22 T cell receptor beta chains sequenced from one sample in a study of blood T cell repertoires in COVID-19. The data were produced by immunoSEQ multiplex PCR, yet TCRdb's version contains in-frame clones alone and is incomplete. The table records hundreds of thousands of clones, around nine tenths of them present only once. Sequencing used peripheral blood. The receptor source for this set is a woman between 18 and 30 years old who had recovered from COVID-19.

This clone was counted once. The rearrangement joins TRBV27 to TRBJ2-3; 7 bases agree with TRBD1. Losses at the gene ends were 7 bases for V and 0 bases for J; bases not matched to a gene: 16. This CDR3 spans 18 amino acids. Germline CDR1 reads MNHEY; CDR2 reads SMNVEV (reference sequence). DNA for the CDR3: TGTGCCAGCACCAAAGGAAGGGGGCGCGTGACTAGCACAGATACGCAGTATTTT. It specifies CASTKGRGRVTSTDTQYF.

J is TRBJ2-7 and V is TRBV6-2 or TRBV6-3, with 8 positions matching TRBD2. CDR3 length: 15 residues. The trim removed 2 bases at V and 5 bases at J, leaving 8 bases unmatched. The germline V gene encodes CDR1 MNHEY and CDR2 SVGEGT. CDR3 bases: TGTGCCAGCAGTTACCGTCGGGAGGGGGGTAACGAGCAGTACGTC. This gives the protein CASSYRREGGNEQYV.

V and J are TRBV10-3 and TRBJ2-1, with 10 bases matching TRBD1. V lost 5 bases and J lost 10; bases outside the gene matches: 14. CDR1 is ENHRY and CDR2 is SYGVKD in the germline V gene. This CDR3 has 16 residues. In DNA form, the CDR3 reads TGTGCCATCAGTCAAGTAGGACAGGGGGGTAAGAGAGAGCAGTTCTTC. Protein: CAISQVGQGGKREQFF.

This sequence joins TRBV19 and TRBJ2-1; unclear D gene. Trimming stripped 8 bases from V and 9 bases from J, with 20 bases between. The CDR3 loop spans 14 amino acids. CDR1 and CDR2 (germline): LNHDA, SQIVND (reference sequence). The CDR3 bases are TGTGCCAGTGCTTGGGCGAATCCTCCCCTTGAGCAGTTCTTC. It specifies CASAWANPPLEQFF.

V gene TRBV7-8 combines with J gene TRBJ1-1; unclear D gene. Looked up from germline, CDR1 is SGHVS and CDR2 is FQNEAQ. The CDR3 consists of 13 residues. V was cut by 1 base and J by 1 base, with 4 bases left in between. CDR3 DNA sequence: TGTGCCAGCAGCTTAGGACAGAACACTGAAGCTTTCTTT. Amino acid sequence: CASSLGQNTEAFF.

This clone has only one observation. Written as DNA, the CDR3 is TGCAGCGGGGTAGCGGGAGGGGCCAATGAGCAGTTCTTC. Its protein is CSGVAGGANEQFF. The chain joins TRBV29-1 to TRBJ2-1; TRBD2 agrees at 11 bases. CDR3 length: 13 amino acids. V lost 7 bases, J lost 6 bases, and 5 bases stayed unmatched. Germline CDR1 reads SQVTM; CDR2 reads ANQGSEA.

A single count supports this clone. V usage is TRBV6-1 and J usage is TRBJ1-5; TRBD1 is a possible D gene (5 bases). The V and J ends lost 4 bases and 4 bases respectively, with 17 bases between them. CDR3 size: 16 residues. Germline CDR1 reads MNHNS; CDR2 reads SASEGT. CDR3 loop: CASSAKERQSNQPQHF. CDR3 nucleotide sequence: TGTGCCAGCAGTGCAAAAGAGAGACAGTCAAATCAGCCCCAGCATTTT.

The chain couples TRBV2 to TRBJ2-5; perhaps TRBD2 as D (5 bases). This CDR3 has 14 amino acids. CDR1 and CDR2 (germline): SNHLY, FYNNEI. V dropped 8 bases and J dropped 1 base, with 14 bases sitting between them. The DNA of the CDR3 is TGTGCCAGCGCCCCTTATCGGGGCCAAGAGACCCAGTACTTC. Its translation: CASAPYRGQETQYF. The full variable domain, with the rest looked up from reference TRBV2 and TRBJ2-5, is EPEVTQTPSHQVTQMGQEVILRCVPISNHLYFYWYRQILGQKVEFLVSFYNNEISEKSEIFDDQFSVERPDGSNFTLKIRSTKLEDSAMYFCASAPYRGQETQYFGPGTRLLVL.

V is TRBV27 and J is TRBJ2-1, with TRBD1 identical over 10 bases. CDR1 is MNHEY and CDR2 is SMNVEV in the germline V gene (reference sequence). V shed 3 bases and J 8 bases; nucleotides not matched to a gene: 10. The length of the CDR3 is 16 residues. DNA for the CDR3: TGTGCCAGCAGTTTGGGTCCTGGACAGGGGGTCCATGAGCAGTTCTTC. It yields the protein CASSLGPGQGVHEQFF.

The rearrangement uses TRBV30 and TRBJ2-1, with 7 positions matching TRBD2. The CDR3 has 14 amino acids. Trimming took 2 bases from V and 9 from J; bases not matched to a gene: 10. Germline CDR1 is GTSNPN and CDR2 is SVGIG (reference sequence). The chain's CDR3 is CAWSLGLGSGEQFF. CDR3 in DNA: TGTGCCTGGAGTCTCGGACTAGGGAGTGGTGAGCAGTTCTTC.

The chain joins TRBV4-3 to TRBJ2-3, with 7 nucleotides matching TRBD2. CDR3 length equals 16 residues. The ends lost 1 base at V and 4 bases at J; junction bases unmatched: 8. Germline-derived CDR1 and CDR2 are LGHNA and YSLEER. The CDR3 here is CASSQGVASGPDTQYF. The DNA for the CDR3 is TGCGCCAGCAGCCAAGGGGTCGCTAGCGGTCCAGATACGCAGTATTTT.

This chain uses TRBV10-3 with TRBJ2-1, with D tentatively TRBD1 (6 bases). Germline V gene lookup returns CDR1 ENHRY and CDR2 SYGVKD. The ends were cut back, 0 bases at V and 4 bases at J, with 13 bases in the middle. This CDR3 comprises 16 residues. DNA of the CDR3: TGTGCCATCAGTGAGTCGTTAGGGCAGGGGTACAATGAGCAGTTCTTC. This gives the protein CAISESLGQGYNEQFF.

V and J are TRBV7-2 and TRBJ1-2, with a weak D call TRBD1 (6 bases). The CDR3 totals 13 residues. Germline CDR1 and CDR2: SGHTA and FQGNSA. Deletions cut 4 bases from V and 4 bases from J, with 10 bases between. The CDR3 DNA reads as TGTGCCAGCAGCTCTGGACAGTTCTATGGCTACACCTTC. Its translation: CASSSGQFYGYTF. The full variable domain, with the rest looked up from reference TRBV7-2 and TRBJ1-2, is GAGVSQSPSNKVTEKGKDVELRCDPISGHTALYWYRQSLGQGLEFLIYFQGNSAPDKSGLPSDRFSAERTGGSVSTLTIQRTQQEDSAVYLCASSSGQFYGYTFGSGTRLTVV.

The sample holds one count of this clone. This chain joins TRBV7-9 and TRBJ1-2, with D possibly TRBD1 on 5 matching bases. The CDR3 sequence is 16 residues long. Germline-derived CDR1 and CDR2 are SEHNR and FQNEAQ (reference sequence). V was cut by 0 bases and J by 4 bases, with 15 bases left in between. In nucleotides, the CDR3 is TGTGCCAGCAGCTTAGCTGCTATAAGGGGAACCTATGGCTACACCTTC. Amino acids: CASSLAAIRGTYGYTF.

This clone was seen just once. In nucleotides, the CDR3 is TGTGCCAGCAGCCGAGAAGGGCGGGAGGGGGATACGCAGTATTTT. Translating gives CASSREGREGDTQYF. V and J are TRBV5-4 and TRBJ2-3, with 9 bases lining up with TRBD2. The length of the CDR3 is 15 residues. The germline V gene encodes CDR1 SGHNT and CDR2 YYREEE (reference sequence). Trimming removed 4 bases from V and 6 bases from J; junction bases left unmatched: 9.

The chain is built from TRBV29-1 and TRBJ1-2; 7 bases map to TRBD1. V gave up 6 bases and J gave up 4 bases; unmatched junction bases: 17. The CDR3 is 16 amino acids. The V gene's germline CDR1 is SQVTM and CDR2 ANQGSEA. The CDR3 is CSVDLAWGQSFYGYTF. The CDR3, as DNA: TGCAGCGTCGATCTTGCCTGGGGACAGAGCTTCTATGGCTACACCTTC.

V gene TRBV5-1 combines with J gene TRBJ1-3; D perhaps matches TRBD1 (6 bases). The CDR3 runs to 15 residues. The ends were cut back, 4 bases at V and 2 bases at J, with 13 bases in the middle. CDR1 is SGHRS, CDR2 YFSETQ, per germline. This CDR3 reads CASSQDWTAGNTIYF. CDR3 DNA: TGCGCCAGCAGCCAGGACTGGACAGCTGGAAACACCATATATTTT.

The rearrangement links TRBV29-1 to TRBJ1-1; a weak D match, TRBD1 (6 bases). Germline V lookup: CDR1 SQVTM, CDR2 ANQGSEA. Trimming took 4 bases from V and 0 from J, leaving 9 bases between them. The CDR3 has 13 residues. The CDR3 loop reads CSVGGQVNTEAFF. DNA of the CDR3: TGCAGCGTTGGGGGGCAGGTGAACACTGAAGCTTTCTTT.

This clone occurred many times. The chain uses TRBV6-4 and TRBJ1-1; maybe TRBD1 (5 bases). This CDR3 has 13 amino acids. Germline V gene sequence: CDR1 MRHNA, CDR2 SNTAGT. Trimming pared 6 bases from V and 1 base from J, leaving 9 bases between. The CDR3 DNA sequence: TGTGCCAGCAGGGCGACAGAGAACACTGAAGCTTTCTTT. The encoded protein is CASRATENTEAFF.

The CDR3: CATSRPGQGKINEQFF. In nucleotides, the CDR3 is TGTGCCACCAGCAGACCGGGACAGGGGAAAATCAATGAGCAGTTCTTC. The rearrangement uses TRBV24-1 and TRBJ2-1; 10 bases fit TRBD1. Germline values: CDR1 KGHDR, CDR2 SFDVKD. The CDR3 contains 16 residues. V was clipped by 7 bases and J by 6 bases; unmatched bases: 11.

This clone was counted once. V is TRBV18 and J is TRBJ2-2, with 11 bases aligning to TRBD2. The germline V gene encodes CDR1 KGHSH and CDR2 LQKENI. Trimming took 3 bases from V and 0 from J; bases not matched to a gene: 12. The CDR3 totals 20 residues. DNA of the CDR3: TGTGCCAGCTCACCTCGCGGGACTAGCGGTTCAACGGCGAACACCGGGGAGCTGTTTTTT. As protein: CASSPRGTSGSTANTGELFF.

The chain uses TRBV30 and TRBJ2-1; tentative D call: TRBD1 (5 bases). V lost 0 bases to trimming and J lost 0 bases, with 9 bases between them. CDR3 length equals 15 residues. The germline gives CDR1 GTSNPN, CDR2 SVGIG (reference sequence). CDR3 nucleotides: TGTGCCTGGAGTGTACTAACAGGCTCCTACAATGAGCAGTTCTTC. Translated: CAWSVLTGSYNEQFF.